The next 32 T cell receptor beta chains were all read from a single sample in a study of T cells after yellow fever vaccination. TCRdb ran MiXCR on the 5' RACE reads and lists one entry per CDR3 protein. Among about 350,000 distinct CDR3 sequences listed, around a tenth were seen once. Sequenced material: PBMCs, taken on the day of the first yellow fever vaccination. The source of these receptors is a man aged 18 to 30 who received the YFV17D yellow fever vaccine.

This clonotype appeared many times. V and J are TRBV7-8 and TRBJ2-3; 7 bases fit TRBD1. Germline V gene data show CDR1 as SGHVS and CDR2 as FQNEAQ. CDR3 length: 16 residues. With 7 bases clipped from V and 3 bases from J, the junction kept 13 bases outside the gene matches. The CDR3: CASTSVEARGTDTQYF. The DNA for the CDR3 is TGTGCCAGCACCTCAGTGGAGGCCAGGGGGACAGATACGCAGTATTTT. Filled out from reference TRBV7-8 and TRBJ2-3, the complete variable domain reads GAGVSQSPRYKVAKRGQDVALRCDPISGHVSLFWYQQALGQGPEFLTYFQNEAQLDKSGLPSDRFFAERPEGSVSTLKIQRTQQEDSAVYLCASTSVEARGTDTQYFGPGTRLTVL.

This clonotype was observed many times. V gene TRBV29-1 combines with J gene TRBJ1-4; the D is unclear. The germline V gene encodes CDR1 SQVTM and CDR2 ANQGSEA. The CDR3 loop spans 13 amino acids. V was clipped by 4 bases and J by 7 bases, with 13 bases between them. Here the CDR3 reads CSVGEKPFEKLFF. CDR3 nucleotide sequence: TGCAGCGTTGGAGAGAAACCCTTTGAAAAACTGTTTTTT. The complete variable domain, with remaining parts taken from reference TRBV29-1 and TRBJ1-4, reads SAVISQKPSRDICQRGTSLTIQCQVDSQVTMMFWYRQQPGQSLTLIATANQGSEATYESGFVIDKFPISRPNLTFSTLTVSNMSPEDSSIYLCSVGEKPFEKLFFGSGTQLSVL.

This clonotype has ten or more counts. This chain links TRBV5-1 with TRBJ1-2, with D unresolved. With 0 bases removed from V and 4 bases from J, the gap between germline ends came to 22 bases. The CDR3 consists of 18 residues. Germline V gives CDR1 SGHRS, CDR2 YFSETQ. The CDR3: CASSLVARKVLSSYGYTF. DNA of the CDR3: TGCGCCAGCAGCTTGGTCGCCCGAAAAGTCCTATCTTCCTATGGCTACACCTTC.

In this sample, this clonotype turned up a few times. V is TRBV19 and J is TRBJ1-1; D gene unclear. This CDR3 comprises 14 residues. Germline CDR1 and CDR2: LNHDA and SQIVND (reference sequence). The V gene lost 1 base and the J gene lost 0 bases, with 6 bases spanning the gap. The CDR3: CASSIGSVNTEAFF. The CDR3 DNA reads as TGTGCCAGTAGTATAGGATCAGTGAACACTGAAGCTTTCTTT.

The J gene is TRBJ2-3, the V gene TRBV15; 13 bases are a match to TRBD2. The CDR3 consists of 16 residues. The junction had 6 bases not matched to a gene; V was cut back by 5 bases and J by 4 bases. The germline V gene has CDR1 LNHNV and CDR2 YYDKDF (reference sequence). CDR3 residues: CATSLTTSGGPDTQYF. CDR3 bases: TGTGCCACCAGCTTAACGACTAGCGGGGGGCCAGATACGCAGTATTTT.

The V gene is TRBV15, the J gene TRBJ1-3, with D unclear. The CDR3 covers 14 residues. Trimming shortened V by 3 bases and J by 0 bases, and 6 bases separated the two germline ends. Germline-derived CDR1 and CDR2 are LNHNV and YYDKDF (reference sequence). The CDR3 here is CATSSAASGNTIYF. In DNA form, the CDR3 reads TGTGCCACCAGCAGTGCAGCCTCTGGAAACACCATATATTTT.

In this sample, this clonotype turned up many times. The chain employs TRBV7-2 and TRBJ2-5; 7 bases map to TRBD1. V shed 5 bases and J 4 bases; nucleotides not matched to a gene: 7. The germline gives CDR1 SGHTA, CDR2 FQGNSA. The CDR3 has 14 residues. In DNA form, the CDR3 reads TGTGCCAGCAGCCGACAGGGCTTGGGAGAGACCCAGTACTTC. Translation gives CASSRQGLGETQYF. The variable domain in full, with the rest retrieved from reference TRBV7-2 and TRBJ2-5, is GAGVSQSPSNKVTEKGKDVELRCDPISGHTALYWYRQSLGQGLEFLIYFQGNSAPDKSGLPSDRFSAERTGGSVSTLTIQRTQQEDSAVYLCASSRQGLGETQYFGPGTRLLVL.

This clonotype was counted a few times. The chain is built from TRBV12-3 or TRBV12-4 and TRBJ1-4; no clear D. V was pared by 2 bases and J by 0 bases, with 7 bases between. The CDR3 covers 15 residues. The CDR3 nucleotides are TGTGCCAGCAGTTTAACGACTTCAACTAATGAAAAACTGTTTTTT. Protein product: CASSLTTSTNEKLFF.

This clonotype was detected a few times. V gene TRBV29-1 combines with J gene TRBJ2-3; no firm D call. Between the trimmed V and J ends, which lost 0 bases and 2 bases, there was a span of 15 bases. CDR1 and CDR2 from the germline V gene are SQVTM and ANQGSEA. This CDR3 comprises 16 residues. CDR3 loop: CSVEDGFAGSTDTQYF. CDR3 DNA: TGCAGCGTTGAAGATGGATTCGCAGGTTCCACAGATACGCAGTATTTT.

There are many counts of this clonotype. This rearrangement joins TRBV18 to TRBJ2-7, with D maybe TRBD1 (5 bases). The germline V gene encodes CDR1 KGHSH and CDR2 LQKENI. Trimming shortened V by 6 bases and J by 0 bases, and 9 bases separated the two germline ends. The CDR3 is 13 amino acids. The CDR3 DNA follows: TGTGCCAGCTCTCCCGACAGCTCCTACGAGCAGTACGTC. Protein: CASSPDSSYEQYV.

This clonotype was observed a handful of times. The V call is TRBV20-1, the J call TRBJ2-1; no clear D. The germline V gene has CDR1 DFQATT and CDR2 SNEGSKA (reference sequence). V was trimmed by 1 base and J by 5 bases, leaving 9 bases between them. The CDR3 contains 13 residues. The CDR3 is CSARAVDNNEQFF. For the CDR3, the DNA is TGCAGTGCTAGAGCTGTGGATAACAATGAGCAGTTCTTC.

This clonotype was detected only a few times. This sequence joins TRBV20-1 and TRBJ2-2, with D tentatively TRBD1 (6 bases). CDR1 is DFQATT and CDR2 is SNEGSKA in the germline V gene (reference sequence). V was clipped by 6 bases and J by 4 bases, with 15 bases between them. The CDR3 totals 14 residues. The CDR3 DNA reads TGCAGTGCAGCGACAGGTCTGGGCACCGGGGAGCTGTTTTTT. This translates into CSAATGLGTGELFF.

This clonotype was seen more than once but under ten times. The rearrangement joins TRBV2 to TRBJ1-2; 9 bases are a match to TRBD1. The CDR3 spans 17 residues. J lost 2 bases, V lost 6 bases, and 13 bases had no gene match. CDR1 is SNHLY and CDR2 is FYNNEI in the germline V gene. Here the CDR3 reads CASRPGQGIARNYGYTF. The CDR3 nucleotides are TGTGCCAGCAGACCGGGACAGGGAATCGCAAGGAACTATGGCTACACCTTC.

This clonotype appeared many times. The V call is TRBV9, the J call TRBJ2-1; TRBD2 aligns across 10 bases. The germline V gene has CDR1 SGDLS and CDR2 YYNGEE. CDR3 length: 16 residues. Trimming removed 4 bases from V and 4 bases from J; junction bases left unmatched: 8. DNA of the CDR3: TGTGCCAGCAGCCCCCACGGTAGCGGGGGGTACAATGAGCAGTTCTTC. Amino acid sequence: CASSPHGSGGYNEQFF.

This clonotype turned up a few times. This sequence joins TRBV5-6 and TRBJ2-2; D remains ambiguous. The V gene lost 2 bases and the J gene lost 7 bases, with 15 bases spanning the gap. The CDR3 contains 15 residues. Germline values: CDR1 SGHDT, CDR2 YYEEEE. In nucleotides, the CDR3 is TGTGCCAGCAGCTTATATCGGAGTGTGGTCGGGGAGCTGTTTTTT. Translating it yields CASSLYRSVVGELFF.

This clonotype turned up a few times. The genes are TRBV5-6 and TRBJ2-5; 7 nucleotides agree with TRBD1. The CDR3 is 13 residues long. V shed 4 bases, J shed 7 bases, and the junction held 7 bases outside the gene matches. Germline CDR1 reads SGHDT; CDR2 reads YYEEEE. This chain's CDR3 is CASSIGGWGTQYF. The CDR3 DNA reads TGTGCCAGCAGCATAGGGGGCTGGGGGACCCAGTACTTC.

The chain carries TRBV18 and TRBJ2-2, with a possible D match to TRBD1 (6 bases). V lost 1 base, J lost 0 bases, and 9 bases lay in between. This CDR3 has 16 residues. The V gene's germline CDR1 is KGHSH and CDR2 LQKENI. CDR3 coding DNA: TGTGCCAGCTCACCACGAACAGGGACGAACACCGGGGAGCTGTTTTTT. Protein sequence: CASSPRTGTNTGELFF.

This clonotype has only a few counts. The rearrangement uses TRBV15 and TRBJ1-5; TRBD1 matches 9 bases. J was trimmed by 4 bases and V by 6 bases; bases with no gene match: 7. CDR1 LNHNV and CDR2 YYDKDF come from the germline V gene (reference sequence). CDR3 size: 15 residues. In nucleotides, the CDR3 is TGTGCCACCAGTAGCCCTGGGACAGGGAATCAGCCCCAGCATTTT. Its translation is CATSSPGTGNQPQHF.

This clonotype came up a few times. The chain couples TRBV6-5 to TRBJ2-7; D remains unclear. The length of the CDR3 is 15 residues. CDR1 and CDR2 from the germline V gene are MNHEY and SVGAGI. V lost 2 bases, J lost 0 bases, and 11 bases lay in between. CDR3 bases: TGTGCCAGCAGTTACGGTAGCCCGAACTCCTACGAGCAGTACGTC. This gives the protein CASSYGSPNSYEQYV.

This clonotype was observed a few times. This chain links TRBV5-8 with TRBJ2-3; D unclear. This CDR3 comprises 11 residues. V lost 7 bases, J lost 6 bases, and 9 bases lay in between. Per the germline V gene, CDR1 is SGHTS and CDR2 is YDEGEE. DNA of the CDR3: TGTGCCAGCGCTAAGGTGGATACGCAGTATTTT. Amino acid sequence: CASAKVDTQYF. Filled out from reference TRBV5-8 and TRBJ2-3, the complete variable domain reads EAGVTQSPTHLIKTRGQQATLRCSPISGHTSVYWYQQALGLGLQFLLWYDEGEERNRGNFPPRFSGRQFPNYSSELNVNALELEDSALYLCASAKVDTQYFGPGTRLTVL.

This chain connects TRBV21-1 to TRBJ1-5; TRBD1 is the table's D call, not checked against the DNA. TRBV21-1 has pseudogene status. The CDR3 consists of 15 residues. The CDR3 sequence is CASSKTGARNQPQHF. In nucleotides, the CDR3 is TGTGCCAGCAGCAAAACAGGGGCCCGCAATCAGCCCCAGCATTTT.

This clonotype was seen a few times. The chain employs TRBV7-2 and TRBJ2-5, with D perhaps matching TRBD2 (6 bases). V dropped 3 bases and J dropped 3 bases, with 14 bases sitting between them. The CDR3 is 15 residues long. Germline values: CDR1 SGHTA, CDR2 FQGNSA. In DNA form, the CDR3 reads TGTGCCAGCAGCTTCAGGACTACCCATAAAGAGACCCAGTACTTC. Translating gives CASSFRTTHKETQYF.

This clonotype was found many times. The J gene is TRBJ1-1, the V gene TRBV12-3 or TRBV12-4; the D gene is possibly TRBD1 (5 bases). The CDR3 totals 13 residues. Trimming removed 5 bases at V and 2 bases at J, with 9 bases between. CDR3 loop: CASSTQGNTEAFF. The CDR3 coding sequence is TGTGCCAGCAGTACCCAGGGAAACACTGAAGCTTTCTTT.

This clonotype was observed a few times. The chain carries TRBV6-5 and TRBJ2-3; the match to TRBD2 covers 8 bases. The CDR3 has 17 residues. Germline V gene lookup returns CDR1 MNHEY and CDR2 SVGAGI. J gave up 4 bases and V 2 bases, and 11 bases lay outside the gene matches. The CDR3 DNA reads TGTGCCAGCAGTTACGAAATGCCCCCGGGACTAGCAGATACGCAGTATTTT. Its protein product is CASSYEMPPGLADTQYF.

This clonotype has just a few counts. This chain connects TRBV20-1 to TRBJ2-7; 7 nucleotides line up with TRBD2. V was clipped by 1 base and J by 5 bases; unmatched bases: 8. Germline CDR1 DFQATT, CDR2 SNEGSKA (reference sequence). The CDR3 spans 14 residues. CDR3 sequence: CSARASSGLNEQYV. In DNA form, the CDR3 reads TGCAGTGCTAGAGCCTCTAGCGGATTAAACGAGCAGTACGTC.

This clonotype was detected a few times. The CDR3 loop reads CASSLSGADTEAFF. The CDR3 region has the DNA TGTGCCAGCAGCTTATCAGGGGCGGACACTGAAGCTTTCTTT. This chain uses TRBV7-9 with TRBJ1-1, with D perhaps TRBD1 (6 bases). The CDR3 has 14 amino acids. V was shortened by 2 bases and J by 3 bases, with 10 bases between the two germline ends. Per germline, CDR1 SEHNR and CDR2 FQNEAQ (reference sequence). Filled out from reference TRBV7-9 and TRBJ1-1, the complete variable domain reads DTGVSQNPRHKITKRGQNVTFRCDPISEHNRLYWYRQTLGQGPEFLTYFQNEAQLEKSRLLSDRFSAERPKGSFSTLEIQRTEQGDSAMYLCASSLSGADTEAFFGQGTRLTVV.

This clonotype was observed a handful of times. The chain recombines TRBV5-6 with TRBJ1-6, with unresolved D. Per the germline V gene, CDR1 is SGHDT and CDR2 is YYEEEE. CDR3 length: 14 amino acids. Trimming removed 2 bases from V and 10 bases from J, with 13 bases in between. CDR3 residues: CASSLAGHGSPLHF. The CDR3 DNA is TGTGCCAGCAGCTTAGCGGGCCATGGATCACCCCTCCACTTT.

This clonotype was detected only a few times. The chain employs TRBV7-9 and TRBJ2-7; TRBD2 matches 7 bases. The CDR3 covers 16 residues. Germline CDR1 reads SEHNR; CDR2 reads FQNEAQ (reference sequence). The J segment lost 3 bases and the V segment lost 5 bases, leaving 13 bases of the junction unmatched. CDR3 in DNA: TGTGCCAGCAGCGGAAACGGGCGGGGGTTGGACTACGAGCAGTACGTC. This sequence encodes CASSGNGRGLDYEQYV.

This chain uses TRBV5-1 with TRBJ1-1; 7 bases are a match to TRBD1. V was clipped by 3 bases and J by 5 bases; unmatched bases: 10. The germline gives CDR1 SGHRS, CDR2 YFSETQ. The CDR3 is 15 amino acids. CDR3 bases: TGCGCCAGCAGCTCGCGGACCACAGGGGAGACTGAAGCTTTCTTT. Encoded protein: CASSSRTTGETEAFF. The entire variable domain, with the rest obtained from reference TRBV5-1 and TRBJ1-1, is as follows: KAGVTQTPRYLIKTRGQQVTLSCSPISGHRSVSWYQQTPGQGLQFLFEYFSETQRNKGNFPGRFSGRQFSNSRSEMNVSTLELGDSALYLCASSSRTTGETEAFFGQGTRLTVV.

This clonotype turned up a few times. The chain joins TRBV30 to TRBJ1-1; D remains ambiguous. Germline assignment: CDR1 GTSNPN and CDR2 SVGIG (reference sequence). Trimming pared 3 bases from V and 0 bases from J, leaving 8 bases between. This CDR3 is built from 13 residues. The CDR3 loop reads CAWSRVMNTEAFF. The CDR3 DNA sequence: TGTGCCTGGAGCCGTGTGATGAACACTGAAGCTTTCTTT.

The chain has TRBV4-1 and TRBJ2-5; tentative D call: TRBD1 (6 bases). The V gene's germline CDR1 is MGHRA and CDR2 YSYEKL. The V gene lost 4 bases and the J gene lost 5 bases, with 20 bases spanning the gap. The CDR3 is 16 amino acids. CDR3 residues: CASSRARTDQRETQYF. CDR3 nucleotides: TGCGCCAGCAGCCGGGCTCGGACAGACCAACGGGAGACCCAGTACTTC.

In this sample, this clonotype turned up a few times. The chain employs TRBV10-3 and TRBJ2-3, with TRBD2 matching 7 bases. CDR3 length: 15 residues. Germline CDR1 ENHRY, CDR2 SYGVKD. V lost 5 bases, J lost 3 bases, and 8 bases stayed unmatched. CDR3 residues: CAISRAGRRTDTQYF. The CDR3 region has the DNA TGTGCCATCAGTCGAGCGGGGAGAAGGACAGATACGCAGTATTTT.